The entry below describes one TCR beta chain. The antigen is undetermined. The whole isolated RNA underwent reverse transcription, so sequencing captured expressed TCRB transcripts. The data were produced by immunoSEQ multiplex PCR, yet TCRdb's version contains in-frame clones alone and is incomplete. The sample yields 200,000 to 250,000 clones, roughly 9.6% seen once. These data come from a study of beta chain features in type 1 diabetes. Broader study findings: Among type 1 diabetes patients, VDJ junctions had fewer insertions and more deletions.

The sequence was obtained from a woman aged 18 to 35 in good health. The material sequenced was naive CD4+ T cells from blood.

The DNA of the CDR3 is TGTGCCAGTTCGCGGGGAGGGGGGGTACCTGGAAACACCATATATTTT. Translating gives CASSRGGGVPGNTIYF. The rearrangement links TRBV25-1 to TRBJ1-3, with a possible D match to TRBD1 (6 bases). The CDR3 is 16 residues long. The V and J ends lost 9 bases and 2 bases respectively, with 20 bases between them. Germline V gene data show CDR1 as MGHDK and CDR2 as SYGVNS.